These T cell receptor beta chains were read from a single sample in a study of OX40 agonist ivuxolimab in advanced cancers. Method: immunoSEQ multiplex PCR; TCRdb's copy keeps in-frame clones and lacks some. The table records some 40,000 clones, approximately 80% of them present only once. Sequencing was performed on CD4+ or CD8+ T cells sorted from blood, taken in a trial of the OX40 agonist ivuxolimab. All receptors come from an adult with an advanced solid tumor such as melanoma, head and neck, liver or kidney cancer. CDR3s include the opening cysteine and the closing phenylalanine or tryptophan. Fields, in order: V gene, clone size, D gene, J gene, CDR3 DNA, CDR3 protein. D genes are given only for firm matches. The listing skips clone size in some rows; elsewhere it reads once, few, many or a size class.

V: TRBV11-2; size: NA; D: NA; J: TRBJ2-1; DNA: TGTGCCAGCAGCTTAGTAGGGGGGGCCAATGAGCAGTTCTTC; CDR3: CASSLVGGANEQFF
V: TRBV5-1; size: NA; D: TRBD1; J: TRBJ1-2; DNA: TGCGCCAGCAGCCCCGGACAGGGGGCGAACTATGGCTACACCTTC; CDR3: CASSPGQGANYGYTF
V: TRBV7-8; size: NA; D: NA; J: TRBJ1-5; DNA: TGTGCCAGCAGCCTCCAGGGGTCGGATCAGCCCCAGCATTTT; CDR3: CASSLQGSDQPQHF
V: TRBV6-1; size: NA; D: NA; J: TRBJ2-3; DNA: TGTGCCAGCAGTGAAGTAGGATGGGAGCCAGATACGCAGTATTTT; CDR3: CASSEVGWEPDTQYF
V: TRBV7-3; size: NA; D: NA; J: TRBJ2-2; DNA: TGTGCCAGCAGCTCTAGGGGTGGGGGCACCGGGGAGCTGTTTTTT; CDR3: CASSSRGGGTGELFF
V: TRBV6-4; size: once; D: NA; J: TRBJ1-1; DNA: TGTGCCAGCAGACAGGGACCGAACACTGAAGCTTTCTTT; CDR3: CASRQGPNTEAFF
V: TRBV18; size: NA; D: NA; J: TRBJ2-5; DNA: TGTGCCAGCTCACCGGGCGCCCAGGAGACCCAGTACTTC; CDR3: CASSPGAQETQYF
V: TRBV6-1; size: NA; D: TRBD1; J: TRBJ1-1; DNA: TGTGCCAGCAGTGCCAGGGGGCAGGACACTGAAGCTTTCTTT; CDR3: CASSARGQDTEAFF
V: TRBV28; size: NA; D: TRBD1; J: TRBJ1-5; DNA: TGTGCCAGCAGTTCCCGGACAGGGTATTTGTCCCAGCCCCAGCATTTT; CDR3: CASSSRTGYLSQPQHF
V: TRBV19; size: NA; D: NA; J: TRBJ1-2; DNA: TGTGCCAGTAGTCCCAGAGGACAGAACTCTAACTATGGCTACACCTTC; CDR3: CASSPRGQNSNYGYTF
V: TRBV19; size: NA; D: NA; J: TRBJ2-7; DNA: TGTGCCAGTAGTATTGGCTGGCAGTCCTACGAGCAGTACTTC; CDR3: CASSIGWQSYEQYF
V: TRBV7-9; size: NA; D: NA; J: TRBJ1-5; DNA: TGTGCCAGCAGCTTAGTAGGTAGCAATCAGCCCCAGCATTTT; CDR3: CASSLVGSNQPQHF
V: TRBV18; size: NA; D: NA; J: TRBJ1-5; DNA: TGTGCCAGCTCACCCCATAGCAATCAGCCCCAGCATTTT; CDR3: CASSPHSNQPQHF
V: TRBV6-6; size: NA; D: TRBD1; J: TRBJ1-1; DNA: TGTGCCAGTAAGGACAGGGCTTTTACTGAAGCTTTCTTT; CDR3: CASKDRAFTEAFF
V: TRBV6-1; size: NA; D: TRBD2; J: TRBJ2-3; DNA: TGTGCCAGCACTAAAGGACTAGCGGATACAGATACGCAGTATTTT; CDR3: CASTKGLADTDTQYF
V: TRBV18; size: NA; D: TRBD1; J: TRBJ2-5; DNA: TGTGCCAGCTCGCCGGGACAGGGGGCTGGGGAGACCCAGTACTTC; CDR3: CASSPGQGAGETQYF